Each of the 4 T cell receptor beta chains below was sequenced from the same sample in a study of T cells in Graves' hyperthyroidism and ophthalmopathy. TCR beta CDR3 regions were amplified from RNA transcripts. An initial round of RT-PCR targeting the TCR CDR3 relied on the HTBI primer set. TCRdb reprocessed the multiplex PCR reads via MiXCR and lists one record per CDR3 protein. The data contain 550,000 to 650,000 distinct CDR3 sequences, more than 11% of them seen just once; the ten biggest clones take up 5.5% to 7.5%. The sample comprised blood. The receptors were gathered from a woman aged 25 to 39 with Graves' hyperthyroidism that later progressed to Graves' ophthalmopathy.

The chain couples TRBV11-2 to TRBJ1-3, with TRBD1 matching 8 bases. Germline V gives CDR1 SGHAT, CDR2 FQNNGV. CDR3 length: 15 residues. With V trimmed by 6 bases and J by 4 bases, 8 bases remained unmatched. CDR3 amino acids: CASSSGQGYGNTIYF. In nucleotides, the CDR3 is TGTGCCAGCAGTTCCGGACAGGGCTACGGAAACACCATATATTTT.

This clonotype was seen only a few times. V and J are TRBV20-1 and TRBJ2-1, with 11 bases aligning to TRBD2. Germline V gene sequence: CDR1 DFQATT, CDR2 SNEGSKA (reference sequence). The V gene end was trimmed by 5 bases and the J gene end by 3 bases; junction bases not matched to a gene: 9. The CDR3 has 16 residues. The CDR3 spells CSAHLGGTSGYNEQFF. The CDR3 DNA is TGCAGTGCTCATCTGGGCGGGACTAGCGGCTACAATGAGCAGTTCTTC.

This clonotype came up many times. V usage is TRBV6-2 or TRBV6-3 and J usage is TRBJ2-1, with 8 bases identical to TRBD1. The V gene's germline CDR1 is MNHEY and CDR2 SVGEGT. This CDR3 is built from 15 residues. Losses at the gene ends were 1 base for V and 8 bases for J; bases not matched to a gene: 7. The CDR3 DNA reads TGTGCCAGCAGTTACTTCCCGACAGGGGTTGATGAGCAGTTCTTC. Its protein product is CASSYFPTGVDEQFF.

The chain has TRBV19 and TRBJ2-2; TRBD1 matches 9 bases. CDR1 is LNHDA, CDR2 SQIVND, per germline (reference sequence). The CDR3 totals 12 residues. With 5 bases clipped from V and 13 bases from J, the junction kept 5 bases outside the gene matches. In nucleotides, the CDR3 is TGTGCCAGTAGTTCTGGGACAGGGAGGCTGTTTTTT. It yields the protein CASSSGTGRLFF.